The rows below give T cell receptor beta chains drawn from one sample of a study of patients and donors after allogeneic stem cell transplantation. TCRdb called the RT-PCR reads again in MiXCR, with one record for every CDR3 protein. The data hold about 150,000 distinct CDR3 sequences, with 30% to 45% observed a single time. Sequenced sample: blood, either unsorted or a sorted T cell fraction (not recorded which). Receptor source: a human donor who was either an allogeneic HSCT recipient or a stem cell or donor lymphocyte infusion donor (not recorded which). It is not recorded whose cells these are; they may come from a transplant donor. Both conserved end residues are part of each CDR3. The order of the fields is J gene, V gene, CDR3 protein.

TRBJ2-1 TRBV11-2 CASSLPGGVDEQFF
TRBJ1-1 TRBV12-3/TRBV12-4 CASSRQVAEAFF
TRBJ2-1 TRBV10-3 CAAGFNNEQFF
TRBJ2-5 TRBV4-3 CASSQDGAGETQYF
TRBJ1-1 TRBV12-3/TRBV12-4 CASSNLLNTEAFF
TRBJ1-5 TRBV12-3/TRBV12-4 CASRQGTGGQPQHF
TRBJ2-3 TRBV12-3/TRBV12-4 CASGTGEYTDTQYF
TRBJ2-5 TRBV25-1 CASSAPPQETQYF
TRBJ1-1 TRBV7-9 CASSFTLGRGEAFF
TRBJ1-5 TRBV20-1 CSAAGQSNQPQHF
TRBJ1-1 TRBV6-6 CATLTARNTEAFF
TRBJ2-1 TRBV4-1 CASSSLGAGPYNEQFF
TRBJ2-3 TRBV5-5 CASNREALKADTQYF
TRBJ2-4 TRBV21-1 CAPFKGERAKNIQYF
TRBJ1-1 TRBV9 CASSKMNTEAFF
TRBJ1-4 TRBV5-1 CASSPPGTVNEKLFF